Presented here are 30 T cell receptor beta chains from one specimen sequenced in a study of vaccination effects on CD4 cells after COVID-19. Sequencing was preceded by expansion of antigen-specific CD4+ T cells with viral peptide pools in the ViraFEST assay. Isolation of CD4+ T cells took place after approximately 10 days of culture. Having tested negative for nucleocapsid antibodies, the vaccine recipients showed no prior SARS-CoV-2 infection. The method was immunoSEQ multiplex PCR; TCRdb's version includes in-frame clones alone and lacks a portion of them. The data contain tens of thousands of clones, approximately 72% of them singletons. The antigens these receptors bind are not known. This specimen consisted of CD4+ T cells from PBMCs cultured with HCoV-OC43 spike peptides, obtained before COVID-19 vaccination. Subset reported: HCoV-OC43 spike overlapping peptide pool stimulation. The receptors stem from a human donor who received a COVID-19 vaccine.

The CDR3 DNA reads as TGTGCCAGCAGCTCCTCCCTGGACAGGGGGCGCGGGGGCTACACCTTC. Its protein is CASSSSLDRGRGGYTF. The V call is TRBV7-2, the J call TRBJ1-2; 11 bases align to TRBD1. The germline CDR1 and CDR2 sequences are SGHTA and FQGNSA. The CDR3 spans 16 residues. V shed 4 bases and J 8 bases; nucleotides not matched to a gene: 12.

This chain joins TRBV28 and TRBJ1-2; possibly TRBD1 for D (6 bases). CDR1 is MDHEN, CDR2 SYDVKM, per germline. V was trimmed by 6 bases and J by 4 bases, leaving 15 bases between them. The CDR3 runs to 14 residues. The CDR3 loop is CASSGGVGAYGYTF. The CDR3, as DNA: TGTGCCAGCAGCGGGGGGGTGGGGGCCTATGGCTACACCTTC.

This rearrangement joins TRBV12-5 to TRBJ2-5; possible D gene TRBD2, 6 bases. Germline assignment: CDR1 LGHNT and CDR2 FRNRAP. There are 15 residues in the CDR3. V dropped 1 base and J dropped 0 bases, with 9 bases sitting between them. DNA of the CDR3: TGTGCTAGTGGTTTGGGAGCGGGCCACCAAGAGACCCAGTACTTC. Amino acid sequence: CASGLGAGHQETQYF.

V usage is TRBV3-1 (or the pseudogene TRBV3-2) and J usage is TRBJ2-1; 16 positions match TRBD2. The V gene end was trimmed by 6 bases and the J gene end by 1 base; junction bases not matched to a gene: 12. This CDR3 spans 20 amino acids. Germline V lookup: CDR1 LGHDT, CDR2 YNNKEL (reference sequence). For the CDR3, the DNA is TGTGCCAGCAGTCCAGCACCGGGACTAGCGGGGGGGCGGTCCTACAATGAGCAGTTCTTC. This codes for CASSPAPGLAGGRSYNEQFF.

In its sample, this clone was seen once. V and J are TRBV10-2 and TRBJ2-1; D gene unclear. Germline CDR1 WSHSY, CDR2 SAAADI. V was cut by 3 bases and J by 6 bases, with 3 bases left in between. The CDR3 totals 11 residues. CDR3 nucleotide sequence: TGCGCCAGCAGTGATGCCAATGAGCAGTTCTTC. It translates to CASSDANEQFF.

V and J are TRBV11-2 and TRBJ2-5; TRBD1 or TRBD2 may be the D gene (6 bases each). The CDR3 covers 14 residues. CDR1 and CDR2 (germline): SGHAT, FQNNGV. Trimming stripped 6 bases from V and 2 bases from J, with 13 bases between. The CDR3 reads CASSFKGGQETQYF. The CDR3 coding sequence is TGTGCCAGCAGTTTTAAGGGGGGTCAAGAGACCCAGTACTTC.

The chain employs TRBV25-1 and TRBJ2-5; TRBD1 matches at 7 bases. CDR1 is MGHDK and CDR2 is SYGVNS in the germline V gene. V dropped 5 bases and J dropped 1; count of bases not matched to a gene: 7. This CDR3 comprises 15 residues. CDR3 bases: TGTGCCAGCAGTAATCCAGGGGGTCTCCAAGAGACCCAGTACTTC. This encodes CASSNPGGLQETQYF. Supplemented by reference TRBV25-1 and TRBJ2-5, the full variable domain reads EADIYQTPRYLVIGTGKKITLECSQTMGHDKMYWYQQDPGMELHLIHYSYGVNSTEKGDLSSESTVSRIRTEHFPLTLESARPSHTSQYLCASSNPGGLQETQYFGPGTRLLVL.

The CDR3: CASTQVWNTEAFF. CDR3 in DNA: TGTGCCAGCACTCAGGTGTGGAACACTGAAGCTTTCTTT. The chain is built from TRBV6-5 and TRBJ1-1; D call uncertain. Trimming cost V 7 bases and J 1 base, with 10 bases left between them. The V gene's germline CDR1 is MNHEY and CDR2 SVGAGI. The CDR3 totals 13 residues.

The chain couples TRBV5-8 to TRBJ2-3; D uncertain. CDR1 is SGHTS and CDR2 is YDEGEE in the germline V gene. The V end lost 4 bases, the J end lost 1 base, and 13 bases lay between the germline ends. The CDR3 totals 15 residues. CDR3 amino acids: CASSLGRQRTDTQYF. CDR3 in DNA: TGTGCCAGCAGCCTAGGACGGCAGCGCACAGATACGCAGTATTTT.

The chain combines TRBV25-1 with TRBJ2-5; the D gene is possibly TRBD1 (6 bases). Germline values: CDR1 MGHDK, CDR2 SYGVNS. There are 16 residues in the CDR3. Trimming cost V 0 bases and J 4 bases, with 15 bases left between them. The CDR3 DNA reads as TGTGCCAGCAGTGAATATCAGAACAGGGTAGGAGAGACCCAGTACTTC. Its translation is CASSEYQNRVGETQYF.

The V and J genes are TRBV5-3 and TRBJ2-7; D may correspond to TRBD1 or TRBD2 (5 bases each). TRBV5-3 is recorded as an ORF, its role being uncertain. The CDR3 runs 15 residues. The V end lost 4 bases, the J end lost 4 bases, and 18 bases lay between the germline ends. The CDR3 DNA reads TGTGCCAGAAGCGGCAGGGACGGCGTAAGGTACGAGCAGTACGTC. Translating gives CARSGRDGVRYEQYV.

This chain connects TRBV5-1 to TRBJ1-1; 8 nucleotides match TRBD1. CDR1 is SGHRS, CDR2 YFSETQ, per germline. The CDR3 length is 16 residues. V shed 2 bases, J shed 0 bases, and the junction held 6 bases outside the gene matches. The CDR3: CASSLINRGMNTEAFF. The CDR3 DNA follows: TGCGCCAGCAGCTTAATCAACAGGGGGATGAACACTGAAGCTTTCTTT. Together with reference TRBV5-1 and TRBJ1-1, the CDR3 gives the full variable domain: KAGVTQTPRYLIKTRGQQVTLSCSPISGHRSVSWYQQTPGQGLQFLFEYFSETQRNKGNFPGRFSGRQFSNSRSEMNVSTLELGDSALYLCASSLINRGMNTEAFFGQGTRLTVV.

The V call is TRBV3-1 (or the pseudogene TRBV3-2), the J call TRBJ2-2, with unresolved D. The CDR3 spans 11 residues. The V end was cut by 3 bases, the J end by 5 bases, with 1 base between. Germline CDR1 LGHDT, CDR2 YNNKEL (reference sequence). CDR3 nucleotides: TGTGCCAGCAGCCATACCGGGGAGCTGTTTTTT. It yields the protein CASSHTGELFF.

The chain is built from TRBV5-1 and TRBJ2-5, with 8 bases matching TRBD1. The CDR3 contains 14 residues. CDR1 SGHRS and CDR2 YFSETQ come from the germline V gene. Trimming cost V 4 bases and J 5 bases; bases outside gene matches: 7. CDR3: CASSTDRGFETQYF. For the CDR3, the DNA is TGCGCCAGCAGCACAGACAGGGGTTTTGAGACCCAGTACTTC. Full variable domain (outside the CDR3, taken from reference TRBV5-1 and TRBJ2-5): KAGVTQTPRYLIKTRGQQVTLSCSPISGHRSVSWYQQTPGQGLQFLFEYFSETQRNKGNFPGRFSGRQFSNSRSEMNVSTLELGDSALYLCASSTDRGFETQYFGPGTRLLVL.

The rearrangement joins TRBV3-1 (or the pseudogene TRBV3-2) to TRBJ2-1; TRBD1 matches 7 bases. CDR1 is LGHDT, CDR2 YNNKEL, per germline (reference sequence). The V and J ends lost 6 bases and 8 bases, in that order; junction bases with no gene match: 19. This CDR3 spans 17 amino acids. Here the CDR3 reads CASRPNLRQGSNDEQFF. The CDR3 bases are TGTGCCAGCAGGCCGAACCTGAGACAGGGTTCTAACGATGAGCAGTTCTTC.

The genes are TRBV2 and TRBJ2-3, with no clear D. Germline V gene data show CDR1 as SNHLY and CDR2 as FYNNEI. The CDR3 contains 13 residues. The V gene lost 5 bases and the J gene lost 1 base, with 7 bases spanning the gap. The CDR3 coding sequence is TGTGCCAGCAGTTCCACGGGCACAGATACGCAGTATTTT. Translated: CASSSTGTDTQYF.

V usage is TRBV3-1 (or the pseudogene TRBV3-2) and J usage is TRBJ2-1, with D uncertain. Between the trimmed V and J ends, which lost 3 bases and 15 bases, there was a span of 21 bases. There are 14 residues in the CDR3. CDR1 and CDR2 (germline): LGHDT, YNNKEL (reference sequence). CDR3 sequence: CASSHPSRGTPVFF. CDR3 DNA: TGTGCCAGCAGCCATCCTTCTCGAGGAACACCTGTGTTCTTC.

This clone has a handful of counts. DNA of the CDR3: TGTGCCAGCAGCCGGGGGCTAGAGGGATTCGAGCAGTACGTC. Translation: CASSRGLEGFEQYV. V and J are TRBV5-4 and TRBJ2-7; the D gene could be TRBD1 or TRBD2 (6 bases each). The CDR3 is made up of 14 amino acids. Deletions cut 4 bases from V and 6 bases from J, with 17 bases between. CDR1 and CDR2 from the germline V gene are SGHNT and YYREEE (reference sequence).

The chain has TRBV18 and TRBJ2-5; the D gene is possibly TRBD1 (5 bases). The CDR3 consists of 13 residues. From germline, CDR1 is KGHSH and CDR2 LQKENI. Trimming removed 4 bases at V and 5 bases at J, with 11 bases between. The CDR3 loop is CASSRGHGETQYF. CDR3 nucleotides: TGTGCCAGCTCACGGGGCCATGGGGAGACCCAGTACTTC.

This clone was counted a single time. CDR3 in amino acids: CASSRSLGDNQPQHF. In DNA form, the CDR3 reads TGTGCCAGCAGCCGTTCTCTGGGGGACAATCAGCCCCAGCATTTT. This chain uses TRBV6-5 with TRBJ1-5, with a possible D match to TRBD1 (5 bases). Germline CDR1 MNHEY, CDR2 SVGAGI. V was shortened by 6 bases and J by 3 bases, with 15 bases between the two germline ends. This CDR3 has 15 residues.

The V call is TRBV7-8, the J call TRBJ1-2; possibly TRBD1 for D (6 bases). The CDR3 is 13 residues long. Between the trimmed V and J ends, which lost 5 bases and 4 bases, there was a span of 11 bases. The germline V gene has CDR1 SGHVS and CDR2 FQNEAQ. For the CDR3, the DNA is TGTGCCAGCAGCCCCGGACAGATCTATGGCTACACCTTC. It translates to CASSPGQIYGYTF.

The chain carries TRBV3-1 (or the pseudogene TRBV3-2) and TRBJ2-7; D ambiguous. V was cut by 1 base and J by 6 bases, with 16 bases left in between. This CDR3 comprises 15 residues. From germline, CDR1 is LGHDT and CDR2 YNNKEL (reference sequence). The CDR3: CASSQGPGPMGEQYV. CDR3 DNA sequence: TGTGCCAGCAGCCAAGGTCCGGGCCCGATGGGCGAGCAGTACGTC.

The genes are TRBV6-5 and TRBJ1-4; TRBD1 is a possible D gene (5 bases). V was clipped by 7 bases and J by 2 bases, with 11 bases between them. This CDR3 comprises 14 residues. Germline V gene data show CDR1 as MNHEY and CDR2 as SVGAGI. The CDR3 loop reads CASKLRDTNEKLFF. CDR3 nucleotide sequence: TGTGCCAGCAAGCTCCGGGACACTAATGAAAAACTGTTTTTT.

The chain is built from TRBV4-1 and TRBJ1-1; tentatively, D is TRBD1 (5 bases). This CDR3 comprises 13 residues. The V gene lost 2 bases and the J gene lost 5 bases, with 9 bases spanning the gap. CDR1 MGHRA and CDR2 YSYEKL come from the germline V gene. The CDR3 loop reads CASSQPGATEAFF. The CDR3 nucleotides are TGCGCCAGCAGCCAACCCGGGGCTACTGAAGCTTTCTTT.

There are a few counts of this clone. V and J are TRBV6-9 and TRBJ2-5; possibly TRBD2 for D (6 bases). Per germline, CDR1 MNHGY and CDR2 SVAAGI. The CDR3 has 12 amino acids. The V end was cut by 8 bases, the J end by 3 bases, with 10 bases between. CDR3 region: CASLEGKETQYF. The CDR3 nucleotides read TGTGCCAGCTTGGAGGGAAAAGAGACCCAGTACTTC.

V gene TRBV5-1 combines with J gene TRBJ1-1; D call uncertain. V lost 4 bases to trimming and J lost 0 bases, with 7 bases between them. This CDR3 is built from 13 residues. CDR1 and CDR2 (germline): SGHRS, YFSETQ. In DNA form, the CDR3 reads TGCGCCAGCAGCACCGGAATGAACACTGAAGCTTTCTTT. Encoded protein: CASSTGMNTEAFF. Filled out from reference TRBV5-1 and TRBJ1-1, the complete variable domain reads KAGVTQTPRYLIKTRGQQVTLSCSPISGHRSVSWYQQTPGQGLQFLFEYFSETQRNKGNFPGRFSGRQFSNSRSEMNVSTLELGDSALYLCASSTGMNTEAFFGQGTRLTVV.

This clone has a handful of counts. V gene TRBV7-9 combines with J gene TRBJ1-6; the D gene is possibly TRBD1 (5 bases). Deletions cut 5 bases from V and 0 bases from J, with 11 bases between. The CDR3 is 16 residues long. The germline V gene has CDR1 SEHNR and CDR2 FQNEAQ (reference sequence). The CDR3 loop reads CASSAPGTSYNSPLHF. The DNA of the CDR3 is TGTGCCAGCAGCGCGCCCGGGACCTCCTATAATTCACCCCTCCACTTT.

This clone has only one observation. This specimen includes other DNA sequences encoding the same CDR3. The chain couples TRBV9 to TRBJ2-3; D is undetermined. The germline V gene encodes CDR1 SGDLS and CDR2 YYNGEE. V dropped 0 bases and J dropped 4 bases, with 0 bases sitting between them. The CDR3 is 11 residues long. CDR3 amino acids: CASSVADTQYF. The CDR3 bases are TGTGCCAGCAGCGTAGCAGATACGCAGTATTTT.

J is TRBJ1-4 and V is TRBV12-5, with 9 bases identical to TRBD1. The V gene end was trimmed by 5 bases and the J gene end by 8 bases; junction bases not matched to a gene: 9. The length of the CDR3 is 15 residues. The germline CDR1 and CDR2 sequences are LGHNT and FRNRAP. In DNA form, the CDR3 reads TGTGCTAGTGGTCCCGGACAGGGGACGGGGGAAAAACTGTTTTTT. Protein sequence: CASGPGQGTGEKLFF.

The chain has TRBV19 and TRBJ2-3; the match to TRBD1 covers 10 bases. The V gene end was trimmed by 4 bases and the J gene end by 2 bases; junction bases not matched to a gene: 6. There are 16 residues in the CDR3. CDR1 LNHDA and CDR2 SQIVND come from the germline V gene (reference sequence). In DNA, the CDR3 is TGTGCCAGTAGTAGAGACAGGGGGCCGGACACAGATACGCAGTATTTT. It is translated as CASSRDRGPDTDTQYF.